A single sample gave rise to the 10 T cell receptor beta chains below, sequenced in a study of Graves' ophthalmopathy and Graves' hyperthyroidism. TCR beta CDR3 amplification used RNA transcripts. The workflow started with a first-round RT-PCR run with HTBI primers and then moved on to a second-round multiplex PCR. From the multiplex PCR reads, TCRdb called clonotypes with MiXCR, one entry per CDR3 protein. Among over a million distinct CDR3 sequences listed, about 38% were seen once. Sample: peripheral blood or thyroid tissue (not recorded which). The receptor set was obtained from an adult man with Graves' hyperthyroidism.

This chain links TRBV7-9 with TRBJ1-1; D is perhaps TRBD1 (5 bases). CDR3 length: 14 residues. Germline CDR1 SEHNR, CDR2 FQNEAQ (reference sequence). The ends were cut back, 7 bases at V and 0 bases at J, with 12 bases in the middle. The DNA of the CDR3 is TGTGCCAGCACCACCGGGACGTTGAACACTGAAGCTTTCTTT. The encoded protein is CASTTGTLNTEAFF. Together with reference TRBV7-9 and TRBJ1-1, the CDR3 gives the full variable domain: DTGVSQNPRHKITKRGQNVTFRCDPISEHNRLYWYRQTLGQGPEFLTYFQNEAQLEKSRLLSDRFSAERPKGSFSTLEIQRTEQGDSAMYLCASTTGTLNTEAFFGQGTRLTVV.

This clonotype was counted at least ten times. This chain connects TRBV11-2 to TRBJ1-1; 9 bases align to TRBD1. In germline, CDR1 is SGHAT, CDR2 FQNNGV. V was pared by 5 bases and J by 5 bases, with 12 bases of the junction left unmatched. There are 16 residues in the CDR3. The CDR3 region is CASSPMSRTGVTEAFF. As DNA, the CDR3 is TGTGCCAGCAGCCCGATGAGTCGGACAGGGGTGACTGAAGCTTTCTTT.

Note on this clonotype: A junction end diverges from the germline sequence, so it may reflect a read error. The CDR3 here is CASSLRRVATVLTF. CDR3 nucleotides: TGTGCCAGCAGCTTACGCAGGGTTGCCACCGTCCTGACTTTC. This rearrangement joins TRBV7-2 to TRBJ2-6, with D tentatively TRBD1 (5 bases). The CDR3 extends over 14 amino acids. The germline V gene encodes CDR1 SGHTA and CDR2 FQGNSA.

This chain's CDR3 is CSASGKAYEKLFF. CDR3 nucleotide sequence: TGCAGTGCTAGCGGCAAGGCCTATGAAAAACTGTTTTTT. The V and J genes are TRBV20-1 and TRBJ1-4; D unresolved. The germline V gene encodes CDR1 DFQATT and CDR2 SNEGSKA (reference sequence). CDR3 length: 13 residues. V was trimmed by 3 bases and J by 6 bases, leaving 11 bases between them.

On this clonotype itself: This clone may be a read error of a much larger clone one base away. The chain has TRBV12-3 or TRBV12-4 and TRBJ1-2; 9 bases fit TRBD1. CDR3 length: 12 residues. The V gene end was trimmed by 4 bases and the J gene end by 10 bases; junction bases not matched to a gene: 4. The CDR3 DNA reads as TGTGCCAGCAGTTGGGACAGGGCAGACTACACCTTC. Its protein is CASSWDRADYTF.

Note on this clonotype: A single base separates this from a much larger clone, so it may be a read error. The V and J genes are TRBV13 and TRBJ1-2; 9 bases map to TRBD1. Germline V lookup: CDR1 PRHDT, CDR2 FYEKMQ (reference sequence). This CDR3 region has 13 residues. J gave up 6 bases and V 8 bases, and 7 bases lay outside the gene matches. The CDR3: CASGPDRGDGYTF. DNA for the CDR3: TGTGCCAGCGGCCCCGACAGGGGGGATGGCTACACCTTC.

This clonotype has ten or more counts. The rearrangement links TRBV10-2 to TRBJ1-2, with TRBD1 as a possible D gene (5 bases). The V gene lost 5 bases and the J gene lost 4 bases, with 11 bases spanning the gap. In germline, CDR1 is WSHSY, CDR2 SAAADI. CDR3 length: 13 amino acids. For the CDR3, the DNA is TGCGCCAGCAGTCAACAGGCCTCCTATGGCTACACCTTC. Amino acids: CASSQQASYGYTF.

The chain is built from TRBV6-2 or TRBV6-3 and TRBJ2-5; D may be TRBD1 (5 bases). V was shortened by 2 bases and J by 7 bases, with 17 bases between the two germline ends. The germline V gene encodes CDR1 MNHEY and CDR2 SVGEGT. This CDR3 has 15 residues. The CDR3 nucleotides are TGTGCCAGCAGTTACGGTCCGGGCAGGGCAGGGACCCAGTACTTC. Translation: CASSYGPGRAGTQYF.

This clonotype was detected a few times. The rearrangement uses TRBV4-1 and TRBJ2-5, with D unclear. The V and J ends lost 4 bases and 4 bases respectively, with 10 bases between them. The germline V gene encodes CDR1 MGHRA and CDR2 YSYEKL. There are 13 residues in the CDR3. CDR3 DNA: TGCGCCAGCAGCCGGGTCAGGAGAGAGACCCAGTACTTC. This sequence encodes CASSRVRRETQYF.

Only a few counts were recorded for this clonotype. This chain joins TRBV6-2 or TRBV6-3 and TRBJ2-2, with 9 positions matching TRBD1. V lost 5 bases, J lost 2 bases, and 6 bases stayed unmatched. The CDR3 runs to 16 residues. In germline, CDR1 is MNHEY, CDR2 SVGEGT. The CDR3 sequence is CASSPWTGDNTGELFF. The CDR3 DNA is TGTGCCAGCAGTCCCTGGACAGGGGATAACACCGGGGAGCTGTTTTTT.